The clone carrying this T cell receptor beta chain has ten or more counts. Its antigen remains unidentified. These data originate in a study of post-analysis software for immune sequencing data. Overall study findings and caveats: About five TRBV segments, including TRBV5-6, TRBV5-1 and TRBV20-1, were more frequent in patients than controls. In multiple sclerosis, normalized Chao1 diversity was significantly below that of controls. By F measure, samples from a shared preparation batch strongly co-clustered.

Unique molecular identifiers tagged the TCR beta cDNA libraries. T cells, roughly 1 to 10 million of them, yielded about half a million cDNA molecules. Each CDR3 protein gets one entry after TCRdb re-called the PCR reads with MiXCR. The sample has about 190,000 distinct CDR3 sequences, 25% to 35% seen once. Trimming removed 5 bases at V and 3 bases at J, with 17 bases between. The CDR3 is 15 residues long. Germline V CDR1 and CDR2: SGHTA, FQGNSA. The material sequenced was blood. The clonotype comes from a girl younger than 18 with multiple sclerosis. This rearrangement joins TRBV7-2 to TRBJ2-7; tentatively, D is TRBD1 or TRBD2 (5 bases each). The CDR3 protein is CASSPRGDSYYEQYF. The CDR3 DNA is TGTGCCAGCAGCCCGAGGGGTGACAGCTACTACGAGCAGTACTTC.